These T cell receptor beta chains were read from a single sample in a study of blood T cell repertoires in COVID-19. Here immunoSEQ multiplex PCR was the method, and the copy in TCRdb shows in-frame clones only, minus some. The table records 65,000 to 75,000 clones, roughly 90% of them present only once. Sequencing used peripheral blood. All receptors derive from a man in his fifties with acute or convalescent COVID-19. Each CDR3 is given with its conserved first and last residue. Each record gives: CDR3 DNA, CDR3 protein, V gene, clone size, D gene, J gene. The D gene is left open where the match is weak. Clone size, where shown, is once, few, many, or a class for clones that have expanded.

CDR3nt: TGTGCCAGCTCGCAGGGGGCCGTAGATACGCAGTATTTT; CDR3aa: CASSQGAVDTQYF; v_gene: TRBV7-9; abundance: -; d_gene: TRBD1; j_gene: TRBJ2-3
CDR3nt: TGCGCCAGCAGCCAACAGGGTGGAGGGGAGCTGTTTTTT; CDR3aa: CASSQQGGGELFF; v_gene: TRBV4-1; abundance: few; d_gene: -; j_gene: TRBJ2-2
CDR3nt: TGTGCCAGCAGCCCGCGACAGGGGGCCGGGACTAGGAGGAGCAATGAGCAGTTCTTC; CDR3aa: CASSPRQGAGTRRSNEQFF; v_gene: TRBV7-9; abundance: -; d_gene: TRBD1; j_gene: TRBJ2-1
CDR3nt: TGTGCCAGCAGCCATAACCCTAAAGTCCTTGAGGATGAAAAACTGTTTTTT; CDR3aa: CASSHNPKVLEDEKLFF; v_gene: TRBV14; abundance: -; d_gene: -; j_gene: TRBJ1-4
CDR3nt: TGTGCCAGCAGCTCCGACTGGAACACCGGGGAGCTGTTTTTT; CDR3aa: CASSSDWNTGELFF; v_gene: TRBV7-2; abundance: -; d_gene: -; j_gene: TRBJ2-2
CDR3nt: TGTGCCACCAGAGGGGATAGCAATCAGCCCCAGCATTTT; CDR3aa: CATRGDSNQPQHF; v_gene: TRBV24-1; abundance: -; d_gene: -; j_gene: TRBJ1-5
CDR3nt: TGTGCCAGCAGTGAAAGCCTCGGTGGAGATACGCAGTATTTT; CDR3aa: CASSESLGGDTQYF; v_gene: TRBV25-1; abundance: -; d_gene: -; j_gene: TRBJ2-3
CDR3nt: TGTGCCACCAGCAGAGGACAGGGCAGGGCCGGGGAGCTGTTTTTT; CDR3aa: CATSRGQGRAGELFF; v_gene: TRBV15; abundance: -; d_gene: TRBD1; j_gene: TRBJ2-2
CDR3nt: TGTGCCAGCAGTGACGCAACGGTCGCAGATACGCAGTATTTT; CDR3aa: CASSDATVADTQYF; v_gene: TRBV2; abundance: -; d_gene: -; j_gene: TRBJ2-3
CDR3nt: TGTGCCAGTAGCCCCGGGACAGGGGGCAGGTATGGCTACACCTTC; CDR3aa: CASSPGTGGRYGYTF; v_gene: TRBV19; abundance: -; d_gene: TRBD1; j_gene: TRBJ1-2
CDR3nt: TGTGCCAGCAGCTTGTACTCAGGGCCTCCAATCTATGGCTACACCTTC; CDR3aa: CASSLYSGPPIYGYTF; v_gene: TRBV27; abundance: -; d_gene: -; j_gene: TRBJ1-2
CDR3nt: TGTGCCAGTAGATCCGCTGAGGGCAATGAGCAGTTCTTC; CDR3aa: CASRSAEGNEQFF; v_gene: TRBV7-2; abundance: -; d_gene: -; j_gene: TRBJ2-1
CDR3nt: TGTGCCAGCAGTAAATCCGGGACCTACAATGAGCAGTTCTTC; CDR3aa: CASSKSGTYNEQFF; v_gene: TRBV27; abundance: -; d_gene: -; j_gene: TRBJ2-1
CDR3nt: TGTGCCAGCAGCCGAGCCCCCGGACAGGGCAGCTCTGGGGCCAACGTCCTGACTTTC; CDR3aa: CASSRAPGQGSSGANVLTF; v_gene: TRBV28; abundance: -; d_gene: TRBD1; j_gene: TRBJ2-6
CDR3nt: TGCGCCAGCAGCTTGGCACCAGGGGGCTTAGAGACCCAGTACTTC; CDR3aa: CASSLAPGGLETQYF; v_gene: TRBV5-1; abundance: -; d_gene: TRBD1; j_gene: TRBJ2-5
CDR3nt: TGTGCCAGCAGCTTTTCGGGACAGGGGTTCTCTGGGGCCAACGTCCTGACTTTC; CDR3aa: CASSFSGQGFSGANVLTF; v_gene: TRBV5-5; abundance: few; d_gene: TRBD1; j_gene: TRBJ2-6
CDR3nt: TGTGCCAGCAGCTTATCGGGCGAGGGTAATTCACCCCTCCACTTT; CDR3aa: CASSLSGEGNSPLHF; v_gene: TRBV7-9; abundance: -; d_gene: -; j_gene: TRBJ1-6
CDR3nt: TGTGCCTGGAGTGTACTGGGAGGGGGACGGTACTTC; CDR3aa: CAWSVLGGGRYF; v_gene: TRBV30; abundance: -; d_gene: -; j_gene: TRBJ2-4
CDR3nt: TGCGCCAGCAGTGACCCGGGACAGGAGGCTGGAAACACCATATATTTT; CDR3aa: CASSDPGQEAGNTIYF; v_gene: TRBV10-2; abundance: once; d_gene: TRBD1; j_gene: TRBJ1-3
CDR3nt: TGTGCCAGCAGCCCCGTTGGGGGGTACAATGAGCAGTTCTTC; CDR3aa: CASSPVGGYNEQFF; v_gene: TRBV28; abundance: -; d_gene: -; j_gene: TRBJ2-1
CDR3nt: TGTGCCAGCAGCACCGACAGGGATGGAAACACCATATATTTT; CDR3aa: CASSTDRDGNTIYF; v_gene: TRBV7-8; abundance: -; d_gene: TRBD1; j_gene: TRBJ1-3
CDR3nt: TGTGCCAGCAGTACCCGCGAAACAGCTTTCTTT; CDR3aa: CASSTRETAFF; v_gene: TRBV28; abundance: -; d_gene: -; j_gene: TRBJ1-1
CDR3nt: TGCAGCGTGTTACAGGGGAAAGAGACCCAGTACTTC; CDR3aa: CSVLQGKETQYF; v_gene: TRBV29-1; abundance: -; d_gene: TRBD1; j_gene: TRBJ2-5
CDR3nt: TGTGCCACCAGCAGAGATTTCGGGGATGGTAATTCACCCCTCCACTTT; CDR3aa: CATSRDFGDGNSPLHF; v_gene: TRBV15; abundance: -; d_gene: -; j_gene: TRBJ1-6
CDR3nt: TGTGCCAGCAGTACGGGTTCTGGCTACACCTTC; CDR3aa: CASSTGSGYTF; v_gene: TRBV9; abundance: -; d_gene: -; j_gene: TRBJ1-2
CDR3nt: TGTGCCACCCGGGACAGGGGTTCTCAGCCCCAGCATTTT; CDR3aa: CATRDRGSQPQHF; v_gene: TRBV15; abundance: -; d_gene: TRBD1; j_gene: TRBJ1-5
CDR3nt: TGTGCCAGCTCTCTGGGCCTTTGGTTGGACGAGCAGTACTTC; CDR3aa: CASSLGLWLDEQYF; v_gene: TRBV18; abundance: -; d_gene: -; j_gene: TRBJ2-7
CDR3nt: TGCGCCAGCCCCCGTCCGGGACAGGGCCTTTCGGTCTCCACACACGAAGCGCAGTATTTT; CDR3aa: CASPRPGQGLSVSTHEAQYF; v_gene: TRBV23-1; abundance: -; d_gene: TRBD1; j_gene: TRBJ2-3
CDR3nt: TGCAGCGTTGGGAGGCTGAGTCAGAACACCGGGGAGCTGTTTTTT; CDR3aa: CSVGRLSQNTGELFF; v_gene: TRBV29-1; abundance: -; d_gene: -; j_gene: TRBJ2-2
CDR3nt: TGTGCCAGCAGTTTTCCGGTGCGGGGAGATACGCAGTATTTT; CDR3aa: CASSFPVRGDTQYF; v_gene: TRBV28; abundance: -; d_gene: -; j_gene: TRBJ2-3
CDR3nt: TGTGCCAGCAGCAAGAACAGGGTGCAGCCCCAGCATTTT; CDR3aa: CASSKNRVQPQHF; v_gene: TRBV7-8; abundance: once; d_gene: -; j_gene: TRBJ1-5
CDR3nt: TGTGCCAGCTCACCATCCGACGGGGATAGGCAGTATTTT; CDR3aa: CASSPSDGDRQYF; v_gene: TRBV18; abundance: -; d_gene: -; j_gene: TRBJ2-3
CDR3nt: TGTGCCAGCAAACTAGGGGCACTAGCGGGAGTCAATGAGCAGTTCTTC; CDR3aa: CASKLGALAGVNEQFF; v_gene: TRBV27; abundance: -; d_gene: TRBD2; j_gene: TRBJ2-1
CDR3nt: TGTGCCAGCAGCTTCCGGCACACTCAGGAAGAGACCCAGTACTTC; CDR3aa: CASSFRHTQEETQYF; v_gene: TRBV11-1; abundance: -; d_gene: -; j_gene: TRBJ2-5
CDR3nt: TGTGCCAGCAGCAAGCAGGGAGGCTATGGCTACACCTTC; CDR3aa: CASSKQGGYGYTF; v_gene: TRBV3-1/TRBV3-2; abundance: -; d_gene: -; j_gene: TRBJ1-2
CDR3nt: TGCGCCAGCAGCCAAGATGTGGCGGGGGACTACAATGAGCAGTTCTTC; CDR3aa: CASSQDVAGDYNEQFF; v_gene: TRBV4-1; abundance: few; d_gene: TRBD2; j_gene: TRBJ2-1
CDR3nt: TGTGCCAGCAGCGTAGGAGGGGGGGGTCAGCCCCAGCATTTT; CDR3aa: CASSVGGGGQPQHF; v_gene: TRBV9; abundance: -; d_gene: -; j_gene: TRBJ1-5
CDR3nt: TGTGCCAGCAGTGTCTCCCTCACAGGGAGGAACACTGAAGCTTTCTTT; CDR3aa: CASSVSLTGRNTEAFF; v_gene: TRBV28; abundance: -; d_gene: -; j_gene: TRBJ1-1
CDR3nt: TGTGCCAGCAGAAAACTCGGACAGGGGTACAATCAGCCCCAGCATTTT; CDR3aa: CASRKLGQGYNQPQHF; v_gene: TRBV6-6; abundance: -; d_gene: TRBD1; j_gene: TRBJ1-5
CDR3nt: TGTGCCTGGAGTGGCGGGTATGGGGGCAGGGCTTTCTTT; CDR3aa: CAWSGGYGGRAFF; v_gene: TRBV30; abundance: -; d_gene: -; j_gene: TRBJ1-1
CDR3nt: TGCAGCGTCGGCACGGGGGGTTGGGAAGCTTTCTTT; CDR3aa: CSVGTGGWEAFF; v_gene: TRBV29-1; abundance: few; d_gene: -; j_gene: TRBJ1-1
CDR3nt: TGTGCCAGCAGGGGAGGGGACAGCACAGATACGCAGTATTTT; CDR3aa: CASRGGDSTDTQYF; v_gene: TRBV6-5; abundance: -; d_gene: TRBD2; j_gene: TRBJ2-3
CDR3nt: TGTGCCAGCAGACTCATAGCGGGAGTCGGCGGCAATGAGCAGTTCTTC; CDR3aa: CASRLIAGVGGNEQFF; v_gene: TRBV11-2; abundance: -; d_gene: TRBD2; j_gene: TRBJ2-1
CDR3nt: TGCGCCAGCAGCTTGGGACAGGGCTCGCAGCCCCAGCATTTT; CDR3aa: CASSLGQGSQPQHF; v_gene: TRBV5-1; abundance: -; d_gene: TRBD1; j_gene: TRBJ1-5
CDR3nt: TGTGCCAGCAGCATAGAAGTAGCGGGAGGCACAGATACGCAGTATTTT; CDR3aa: CASSIEVAGGTDTQYF; v_gene: TRBV5-6; abundance: -; d_gene: TRBD2; j_gene: TRBJ2-3
CDR3nt: TGCGCCAGCAGATTACGGGTGAGCTCTGGGGCCAACGTCCTGACTTTC; CDR3aa: CASRLRVSSGANVLTF; v_gene: TRBV5-1; abundance: once; d_gene: -; j_gene: TRBJ2-6
CDR3nt: TGTGCCAGCAGCCCCCGGGACAGGGGGGAGTATGGGGCCAACGTCCTGACTTTC; CDR3aa: CASSPRDRGEYGANVLTF; v_gene: TRBV7-3; abundance: -; d_gene: TRBD1; j_gene: TRBJ2-6
CDR3nt: TGTGCCAGCAGCCCATTGGGAGGTCAGCCCCAGCATTTT; CDR3aa: CASSPLGGQPQHF; v_gene: TRBV6-1; abundance: few; d_gene: -; j_gene: TRBJ1-5
CDR3nt: TGTGCCACCAGACAGGGCACTAGCACAGATACGCAGTATTTT; CDR3aa: CATRQGTSTDTQYF; v_gene: TRBV15; abundance: -; d_gene: -; j_gene: TRBJ2-3
CDR3nt: TGTGCCAGCAGCTTAGATACAAAGGGACTAGTTTATGAGCAGTTCTTC; CDR3aa: CASSLDTKGLVYEQFF; v_gene: TRBV11-2; abundance: -; d_gene: TRBD2; j_gene: TRBJ2-1
CDR3nt: TGTGCCAGCAGCGCGGGACAGGGGGCTTGGGATCAAGAGACCCAGTACTTC; CDR3aa: CASSAGQGAWDQETQYF; v_gene: TRBV11-3; abundance: -; d_gene: TRBD1; j_gene: TRBJ2-5
CDR3nt: TGTGCCAGCAGTTTATGGGCCAGGGGCGTAGATACGCAGTATTTT; CDR3aa: CASSLWARGVDTQYF; v_gene: TRBV27; abundance: -; d_gene: -; j_gene: TRBJ2-3
CDR3nt: TGTGCCAGCAGCCTTCAAAGCGGGAGCTCCTACAATGAGCAGTTCTTC; CDR3aa: CASSLQSGSSYNEQFF; v_gene: TRBV28; abundance: -; d_gene: TRBD2; j_gene: TRBJ2-1
CDR3nt: TGTGCCAGCAAAACCGGGACTACCACAGATACGCAGTATTTT; CDR3aa: CASKTGTTTDTQYF; v_gene: TRBV18; abundance: -; d_gene: TRBD2; j_gene: TRBJ2-3
CDR3nt: TGTGCCAGCACGCGACGACTAGTAAATGAGCAGTTCTTC; CDR3aa: CASTRRLVNEQFF; v_gene: TRBV6-5; abundance: once; d_gene: -; j_gene: TRBJ2-1